This T cell receptor beta chain was identified during a study of blood T cells in healthy people across ages. Concerning this clonotype itself: Mismatch with germline at one junction end may stem from a read error.

They isolated at least 6.5 million PBMCs from each sample. A second PCR of 7 to 11 cycles used a sample-barcoded 5' primer and a J-beta primer mix. Each cDNA molecule received a tag from a template-switch adaptor that had 12 random nucleotides. TCRdb itself ran the 5' RACE reads through MiXCR, one entry per CDR3 protein. The sample includes 800,000 to 1,300,000 distinct CDR3 sequences, 20% to 25% of them seen just once. The CDR3 runs 18 residues. This sample was also put to use in a study of T cells of mothers and their children. That source reports: Similar effects of thymic selection on TCR recombination output were recorded in related and unrelated pairs. Slightly, though not significantly, more overlap was seen in related than in unrelated mother-child pairs.

The material sequenced was blood. The chain employs TRBV12-3 or TRBV12-4 and TRBJ2-4; tentatively, D is TRBD2 (6 bases). The clonotype comes from a girl aged 2 to 9 in good health. This chain's CDR3 is CASSFKTWEELAKDIQYF. The CDR3 nucleotides read TGTGCCAGCAGTTTTAAGACGTGGGAGGAATTGGCCAAAGACATTCAGTACTTC.